The sequence of this T cell receptor beta chain was determined in a study of STAT5B mutations in CD4+ large granular lymphocyte leukemia. General study findings and limits: Compared with healthy controls (2/35), patient top clones favored TRBV06 (8/27).

Controls came from buffy coats of healthy blood donors. Measured with immunoSEQ multiplex PCR; TCRdb has only the in-frame clones, and not every one. The data contain roughly 30,000 clones, less than 90% of them singletons. About this clone itself: What it binds is not known.

Germline loops: CDR1 MNHNY, CDR2 SVGAGI (reference sequence). V lost 6 bases, J lost 2 bases, and 16 bases lay in between. The CDR3 consists of 15 residues. Sequencing used CD4+ T cells from blood buffy coats. The V gene is TRBV6-6, the J gene TRBJ2-5; tentatively, D is TRBD2 (5 bases). This TCR was recovered from a human donor in good health. CDR3 nucleotide sequence: TGTGCCAGCAGGTCGTATTTGACGGGACAAGAGACCCAGTACTTC. This gives the protein CASRSYLTGQETQYF.